The entry that follows covers one T cell receptor (beta chain) sequence. The germline CDR1 and CDR2 sequences are LGHDT and YNNKEL (reference sequence). Trimming took off 4 bases at V and 4 bases at J, with 12 bases between the two ends. The CDR3 extends over 14 amino acids. The data stem from a study of control samples from healthy donors and cancer patients. Profiling relied on immunoSEQ multiplex PCR, and the TCRdb table lists in-frame clones only, not all of them. Of some 150,000 clones listed, approximately 94% are singletons. Sequencing was done on a sample of PBMCs. The chain is built from TRBV3-1 (or the pseudogene TRBV3-2) and TRBJ2-3, with D perhaps TRBD1 (6 bases). This TCR was sampled from a man in his sixties with colorectal cancer. The CDR3 bases are TGTGCCAGCAGCCCCATGTCAGGGGCAGATACGCAGTATTTT. It translates to CASSPMSGADTQYF.